This TCR beta chain derives from a study of cytomegalovirus exposure and HLA in healthy donors. General study results and limits: In an earlier analysis, about 87% or about 30%: the productive usage of most TCR beta V segments.

As concerns this clone: Its cognate antigen is unknown. The same CDR3 can be traced to other DNA sequences in this sample.

The CDR3 loop spans 15 amino acids. In germline, CDR1 is SGHTA, CDR2 FQGNSA. The junction had 6 bases not matched to a gene; V was cut back by 5 bases and J by 5 bases. 60 Vbeta and 13 Jbeta primers were used in PCR. Here immunoSEQ multiplex PCR was the method, and the copy in TCRdb shows in-frame clones only, minus some. The table has 160,000 or so clones, 80% seen once; the top ten hold roughly 1.3%. This chain uses TRBV7-2 with TRBJ1-6, with 7 bases matching TRBD1. The clonotype originates from a woman between 45 and 60 years old in good health and CMV-seronegative. The source material was PBMCs. The CDR3 protein is CASSLDGTDNSPLHF. The DNA of the CDR3 is TGTGCCAGCAGCCTAGACGGGACAGATAATTCACCCCTCCACTTT.